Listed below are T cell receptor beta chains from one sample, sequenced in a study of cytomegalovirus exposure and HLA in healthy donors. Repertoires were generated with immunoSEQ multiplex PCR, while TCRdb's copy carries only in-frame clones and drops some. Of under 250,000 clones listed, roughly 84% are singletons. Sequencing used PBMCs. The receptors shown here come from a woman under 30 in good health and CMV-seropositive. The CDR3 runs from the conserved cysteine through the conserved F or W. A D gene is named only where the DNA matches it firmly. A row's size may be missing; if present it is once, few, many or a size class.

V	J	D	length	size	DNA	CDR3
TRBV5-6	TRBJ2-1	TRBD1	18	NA	TGTGCCAGCAGCTTGAGGAACATCGACAGGGGCTCCTACAATGAGCAGTTCTTC	CASSLRNIDRGSYNEQFF
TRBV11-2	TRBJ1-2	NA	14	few	TGTGCCAGCACTTCCTCAGACGCCCCCCAGGCATACACCTTC	CASTSSDAPQAYTF
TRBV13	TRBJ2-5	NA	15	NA	TGTGCCAGCAGCGAACGGGCCAGGGGAGTGGAGACCCAGTACTTC	CASSERARGVETQYF
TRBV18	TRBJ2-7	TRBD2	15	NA	TGTGCCAGCTCACCCCCGGGACTAGCGACCTACGAGCAGTACTTC	CASSPPGLATYEQYF
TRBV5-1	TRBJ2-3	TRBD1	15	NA	TGCGCCAGCAGCACGCAGGGGGTGCGCACAGATACGCAGTATTTT	CASSTQGVRTDTQYF
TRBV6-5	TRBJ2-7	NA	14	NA	TGTGCCAGCACCGCGACAGTGGCACACTACGAGCAGTACTTC	CASTATVAHYEQYF
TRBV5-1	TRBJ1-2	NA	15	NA	TGCGCCAGCAGCTTGGAGTCAGATACTATTGATGGCTACACCTTC	CASSLESDTIDGYTF
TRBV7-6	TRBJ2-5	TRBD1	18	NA	TGTGCCAGCAGCTTACTCCCCCCCCCGGGACAGGTTTTGGAGACCCAGTACTTC	CASSLLPPPGQVLETQYF
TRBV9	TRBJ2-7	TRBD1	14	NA	TGTGCCAGCAGCGTGGGGACAGGGGTTTACGAGCAGTACTTC	CASSVGTGVYEQYF
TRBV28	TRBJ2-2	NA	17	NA	TGTGCCAGCAGCCCCCCCAGTCTGTTCGCGAACACCGGGGAGCTGTTTTTT	CASSPPSLFANTGELFF
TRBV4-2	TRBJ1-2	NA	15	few	TGTGCCAGCAGCCAAGGGGTGCTGGGCCCCGATGGCTACACCTTC	CASSQGVLGPDGYTF